The 16 T cell receptor beta chains reported below all come from one sample, sequenced in a study of shared T cell receptors in the human thymus. The protocol was immunoSEQ multiplex PCR, while the TCRdb copy is restricted to in-frame clones and leaves out a portion. Altogether around 730,000 clones are present, approximately 85% being singletons, with the ten largest covering about 0.011%. These data also featured in a second study, about human thymus T cells.

Input material: thymocytes. The source of these receptors is a girl in the first two years of life with a congenital heart defect.

V usage is TRBV13 and J usage is TRBJ2-7, with TRBD2 as a possible D gene (6 bases). Germline V CDR1 and CDR2: PRHDT, FYEKMQ (reference sequence). V shed 6 bases and J shed 6 bases, with 15 bases lying between them. This CDR3 region has 13 residues. CDR3 sequence (DNA): TGTGCCAGCAGACGGGGGATCCTACGCGAGCAGTACTTC. This translates into CASRRGILREQYF.

The rearrangement uses TRBV15 and TRBJ1-2; D call uncertain. The CDR3 has 16 residues. The V end lost 0 bases, the J end lost 2 bases, and 13 bases lay between the germline ends. The germline V gene has CDR1 LNHNV and CDR2 YYDKDF (reference sequence). This chain's CDR3 is CATSRDLTGRNYGYTF. DNA of the CDR3: TGTGCCACCAGCAGAGATCTGACGGGTCGGAACTATGGCTACACCTTC.

V gene TRBV13 combines with J gene TRBJ2-5, with a weak D call TRBD1 (6 bases). The end of the DNA aligns better with TRBJ2-7, so the J call may be wrong. This CDR3 comprises 16 residues. CDR1 and CDR2 from the germline V gene are PRHDT and FYEKMQ (reference sequence). The DNA for the CDR3 is TGTGCCAGCAGCCTACGAAGCCCTCGGGACACCTACGAGCAGTACTTC. Translation: CASSLRSPRDTYEQYF.

The chain carries TRBV7-9 and TRBJ2-1; the match to TRBD1 covers 8 bases. CDR1 is SEHNR and CDR2 is FQNEAQ in the germline V gene (reference sequence). V trimming: 5 bases; J trimming: 10 bases; junction bases outside the gene matches: 10. CDR3 length equals 14 residues. In DNA form, the CDR3 reads TGTGCCAGCAGCCCACGGACAGGGTCGGGGGAGCAGTTCTTC. It yields the protein CASSPRTGSGEQFF.

The chain couples TRBV27 to TRBJ1-4, with D unresolved. CDR3 length: 18 amino acids. The V end was cut by 4 bases, the J end by 4 bases, with 22 bases between. From germline, CDR1 is MNHEY and CDR2 SMNVEV (reference sequence). Written as DNA, the CDR3 is TGTGCCAGCAGTTCATCGACGACAACCAGATACTTTAATGAAAAACTGTTTTTT. This encodes CASSSSTTTRYFNEKLFF.

The chain carries TRBV12-5 and TRBJ2-3; D is perhaps TRBD2 (5 bases). Germline V gene lookup returns CDR1 LGHNT and CDR2 FRNRAP. This CDR3 has 16 residues. V was trimmed by 4 bases and J by 4 bases, leaving 18 bases between them. CDR3 sequence: CASGSLQADWPDTQYF. The CDR3 nucleotides read TGTGCTAGTGGTTCCCTACAAGCGGATTGGCCAGATACGCAGTATTTT.

This sequence joins TRBV7-3 and TRBJ1-1, with TRBD1 as a possible D gene (5 bases). The CDR3 is 16 amino acids. The germline V gene has CDR1 SGHTA and CDR2 FQGTGA. The V gene lost 0 bases and the J gene lost 5 bases, with 16 bases spanning the gap. Here the CDR3 DNA reads TGTGCCAGCAGCTTAACCCCGGGGGTTTCCAGGACTGAAGCTTTCTTT. Its protein product is CASSLTPGVSRTEAFF.

The chain employs TRBV7-8 and TRBJ1-5; possibly TRBD1 for D (5 bases). Germline V CDR1 and CDR2: SGHVS, FQNEAQ. The CDR3 sequence is 16 residues long. V lost 1 base and J lost 7, with 17 bases in between. CDR3 protein: CASSLGVSAGRQPQHF. DNA of the CDR3: TGTGCCAGCAGCTTAGGTGTTTCGGCAGGGCGGCAGCCCCAGCATTTT.

The chain is built from TRBV6-5 and TRBJ1-6; tentatively, D is TRBD1 (5 bases). CDR1 and CDR2 from the germline V gene are MNHEY and SVGAGI. The CDR3 extends over 16 amino acids. V lost 0 bases and J lost 9, with 15 bases in between. The CDR3 sequence is CASSYSSRGRGSPLHF. The CDR3 DNA reads as TGTGCCAGCAGTTACTCGAGTAGGGGTCGAGGTTCACCCCTCCACTTT.

The V call is TRBV6-6, the J call TRBJ2-7; D is possibly TRBD1 (5 bases). In germline, CDR1 is MNHNY, CDR2 SVGAGI (reference sequence). V lost 6 bases, J lost 13 bases, and 22 bases lay in between. CDR3 length equals 13 residues. CDR3 in amino acids: CASRPQGGQPGYF. DNA for the CDR3: TGTGCCAGCAGGCCCCAGGGTGGGCAGCCAGGCTACTTC.

This clone was counted once. This chain joins TRBV19 and TRBJ2-3, with 9 bases that match TRBD2. With V trimmed by 6 bases and J by 4 bases, 5 bases remained unmatched. The CDR3 is made up of 14 amino acids. Germline-derived CDR1 and CDR2 are LNHDA and SQIVND (reference sequence). The CDR3 DNA reads TGTGCCAGTAGGGGCGGGGGGGCTTCAGATACGCAGTATTTT. Translated, it gives CASRGGGASDTQYF.

The rearrangement uses TRBV28 and TRBJ1-2, with 11 nucleotides matching TRBD1. The CDR3 has 17 residues. CDR1 is MDHEN and CDR2 is SYDVKM in the germline V gene. The junction had 12 bases not matched to a gene; V was cut back by 3 bases and J by 6 bases. DNA for the CDR3: TGTGCCAGCAGTTTCGGAAAACGGGACAGGGGGTCGGATGGCTACACCTTC. This encodes CASSFGKRDRGSDGYTF.

V usage is TRBV5-4 and J usage is TRBJ2-7; D is uncertain. Germline CDR1 is SGHNT and CDR2 is YYREEE (reference sequence). This CDR3 is built from 15 residues. V was trimmed by 4 bases and J by 5 bases, leaving 19 bases between them. CDR3 sequence reads: CASSRDRPQPHEQYF. As DNA, the CDR3 is TGTGCCAGCAGCCGCGACCGGCCACAGCCCCACGAGCAGTACTTC.

The chain uses TRBV4-1 and TRBJ1-5, with 12 bases lining up with TRBD1. The V segment lost 1 base and the J segment 2 bases; nucleotides outside the gene matches: 3. CDR3 length equals 17 residues. The germline V gene has CDR1 MGHRA and CDR2 YSYEKL. CDR3 sequence (DNA): TGCGCCAGCAGCCAAGGGGACAGGGGGCGAGGCAATCAGCCCCAGCATTTT. Protein product: CASSQGDRGRGNQPQHF.

This clone showed up just once. The CDR3 loop is CASSQEIADTSTDTQYF. For the CDR3, the DNA is TGTGCCAGCAGCCAGGAAATAGCGGATACTAGCACAGATACGCAGTATTTT. The chain carries TRBV4-2 and TRBJ2-3; D is perhaps TRBD2 (6 bases). The CDR3 runs to 17 residues. V lost 3 bases, J lost 0 bases, and 16 bases lay in between. CDR1 and CDR2 (germline): LGHNA, YNFKEQ.

V usage is TRBV4-3 and J usage is TRBJ2-7; D not certain. Trimming pared 2 bases from V and 3 bases from J, leaving 17 bases between. The CDR3 loop spans 16 amino acids. Germline CDR1 and CDR2: LGHNA and YSLEER. CDR3 sequence: CASSQLLGSRCYEQYF. CDR3 bases: TGCGCCAGCAGCCAACTTTTGGGTTCGCGGTGCTACGAGCAGTACTTC.